Listed here is a single T cell receptor (beta chain). Its antigen is unknown. The CDR3 is 14 residues long. V lost 5 bases and J 0 bases, leaving 7 bases between the germline ends. Germline CDR1 is SGHTA and CDR2 is FQGTGA. Some clones are missing from TCRdb's copy, which holds only in-frame ones; the method was immunoSEQ multiplex PCR. The sample lists about 88,000 clones, approximately 85% seen once, with around 0.2% in the top ten. The sample belongs to a study of OX40 agonist ivuxolimab in advanced cancers. Study at large: Three patients, one with hepatocellular carcinoma and two with cutaneous melanoma, achieved partial responses.

Overall study results and limits: Averaged across samples, CD8+ T cells carried more expanded clones than CD4+ did. Among patients with partial responses at 0.1-3.0 mg/kg, clonal expansion was among the lowest.

This specimen consisted of CD4+ or CD8+ T cells sorted from blood, obtained in a trial of the OX40 agonist ivuxolimab. This receptor was obtained from an adult with an advanced solid tumor such as melanoma, head and neck, liver or kidney cancer. The chain links TRBV7-3 to TRBJ2-2; D not certain. CDR3 in DNA: TGTGCCAGCAGCGCGAACGCGAACACCGGGGAGCTGTTTTTT. Translated, it gives CASSANANTGELFF.